This TCR beta chain was obtained from a study of blood T cell repertoires in COVID-19. The junction had 12 bases not matched to a gene; V was cut back by 4 bases and J by 8 bases. This CDR3 comprises 15 residues. Germline loops: CDR1 SQVTM, CDR2 ANQGSEA. Profiling relied on immunoSEQ multiplex PCR, and the TCRdb table lists in-frame clones only, not all of them. The sample records about 94,000 clones, over 65% being singletons. The sequence derives from a man between 65 and 85 years old with COVID-19, enrolled during active disease. The chain joins TRBV29-1 to TRBJ2-4; 9 positions match TRBD1. The sample consisted of peripheral blood. The CDR3 DNA is TGCAGCGTTGCCGGATGGGACAGGGTGGGAGACATTCAGTACTTC. This gives the protein CSVAGWDRVGDIQYF. Together with reference TRBV29-1 and TRBJ2-4, the CDR3 gives the full variable domain: SAVISQKPSRDICQRGTSLTIQCQVDSQVTMMFWYRQQPGQSLTLIATANQGSEATYESGFVIDKFPISRPNLTFSTLTVSNMSPEDSSIYLCSVAGWDRVGDIQYFGAGTRLSVL.